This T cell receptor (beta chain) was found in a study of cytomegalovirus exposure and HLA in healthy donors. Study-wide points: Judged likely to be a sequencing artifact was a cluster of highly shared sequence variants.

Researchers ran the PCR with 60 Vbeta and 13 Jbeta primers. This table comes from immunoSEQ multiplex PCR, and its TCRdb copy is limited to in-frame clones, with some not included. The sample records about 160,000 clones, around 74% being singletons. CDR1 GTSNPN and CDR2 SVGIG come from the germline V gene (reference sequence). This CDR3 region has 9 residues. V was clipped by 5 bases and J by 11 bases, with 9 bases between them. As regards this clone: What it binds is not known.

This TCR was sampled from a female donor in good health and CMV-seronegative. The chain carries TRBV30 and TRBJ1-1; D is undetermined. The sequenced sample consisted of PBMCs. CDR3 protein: CAWGEDAFF. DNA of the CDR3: TGTGCCTGGGGGGAGGACGCTTTCTTT. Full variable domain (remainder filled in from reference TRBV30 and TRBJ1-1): SQTIHQWPATLVQPVGSPLSLECTVEGTSNPNLYWYRQAAGRGLQLLFYSVGIGQISSEVPQNLSASRPQDRQFILSSKKLLLSDSGFYLCAWGEDAFFGQGTRLTVV.